This record looks at one TCR beta chain sequence and its context. An end of the junction differs from the germline gene, which may be a read error. This specimen belongs to a study of blood T cells in healthy people across ages. It was with a sample-barcoded 5' primer and a J-beta primer mix that a second PCR of roughly 7 to 12 cycles was run. TCRdb recomputed calls from the 5' RACE reads with MiXCR, one row per CDR3 protein. The repertoire includes about 1.7 million distinct CDR3 sequences, 28% of them detected once, and about 7.7% sits in the top ten. This CDR3 is 13 amino acids long. Germline V gives CDR1 LGHNA, CDR2 YSLEER.

The sequence was obtained from a woman in her 30s in good health. Material: blood. This chain uses TRBV4-3 with TRBJ2-3; D call uncertain. CDR3 DNA: TGCGTCAGCAGCCGACAAGCAGGAGATACGCAGTATTTT. Its translation is CVSSRQAGDTQYF.